The rows below give T cell receptor beta chains drawn from one sample of a study of cytomegalovirus exposure and HLA in healthy donors. The protocol was immunoSEQ multiplex PCR, while the TCRdb copy is restricted to in-frame clones and leaves out a portion. This table holds over 250,000 clones, 80% to 90% found once. The sequencing sample was made of PBMCs. The receptor set was obtained from a woman younger than 35 in good health and CMV-seronegative. Both conserved end residues are part of each CDR3. D genes are given only for firm matches.

j_call,d_call,v_call,cdr3_aa
TRBJ1-4,-,TRBV21-1,CASSKVRSGEGNEKLFF
TRBJ2-7,-,TRBV14,CASSPLAGLGYEQYF
TRBJ2-7,TRBD2,TRBV7-9,CASRGRVGREEQYF
TRBJ2-3,-,TRBV28,CASSSTDTQYF
TRBJ2-5,-,TRBV15,CATSRVRATKQETQYF
TRBJ2-1,-,TRBV28,CASSRTANSYNEQFF
TRBJ2-3,-,TRBV7-5,CARSSDRGVADTQYF
TRBJ2-1,TRBD2,TRBV11-2,CASSRGTSGYNNEQFF
TRBJ1-2,TRBD1,TRBV29-1,CSVSRDRVYGYTF
TRBJ2-1,-,TRBV18,CASSPPRGTEQFF
TRBJ2-6,-,TRBV30,CAWRSASGANVLTF
TRBJ2-2,-,TRBV27,CASSLQRAGGELFF
TRBJ2-6,-,TRBV27,CAVMQGYGANVLTF
TRBJ1-1,-,TRBV18,CASSPRPGPTGAEAFF
TRBJ2-3,TRBD1,TRBV25-1,CASSAQGVSTDTQYF
TRBJ2-3,TRBD1,TRBV6-6,CASRRGGQGSDTQYF
TRBJ1-5,TRBD1,TRBV2,CASSEPYRGFNQPQHF
TRBJ2-3,TRBD2,TRBV29-1,CSVGTSGLDTQYF